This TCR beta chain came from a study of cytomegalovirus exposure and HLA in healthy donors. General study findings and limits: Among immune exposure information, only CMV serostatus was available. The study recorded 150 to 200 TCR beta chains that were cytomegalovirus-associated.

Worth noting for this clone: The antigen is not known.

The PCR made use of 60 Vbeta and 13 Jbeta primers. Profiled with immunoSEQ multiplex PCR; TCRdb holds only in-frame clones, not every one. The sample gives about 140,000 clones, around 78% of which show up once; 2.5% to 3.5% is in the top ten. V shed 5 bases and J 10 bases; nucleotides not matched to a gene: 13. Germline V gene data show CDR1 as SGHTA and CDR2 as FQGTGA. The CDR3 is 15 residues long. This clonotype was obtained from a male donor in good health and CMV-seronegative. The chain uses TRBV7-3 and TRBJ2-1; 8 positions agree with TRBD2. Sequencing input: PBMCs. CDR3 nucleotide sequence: TGTGCCAGCAGCAATCAACCTGGACTAGCCGACGAGCAGTTCTTC. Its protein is CASSNQPGLADEQFF.